This paragraph reports one T cell receptor beta chain. Its target is not known. The sample is drawn from a study of cytomegalovirus exposure and HLA in healthy donors. A multiplex PCR was run with 60 Vbeta primers and 13 Jbeta primers. TCRdb's copy holds only in-frame clones and misses some; the assay was immunoSEQ multiplex PCR. This sample has fewer than 200,000 clones, with about 81% found just once. The germline CDR1 and CDR2 sequences are SGHRS and YFSETQ. V lost 0 bases, J lost 5 bases, and 18 bases lay in between. This CDR3 spans 16 amino acids. General study points: There were some public TCRs occurring in many donors, but most TCR sequences were rare. Presence/absence analyses supposed approximately even sequencing depth among donors. In an earlier analysis, productive rearrangement rates for most beta V segments clustered near 90% or 30%.

This TCR was sampled from a woman in her thirties in good health and CMV-seronegative. Sequences were obtained from PBMCs. V and J are TRBV5-1 and TRBJ2-7; maybe TRBD1 (5 bases). This CDR3 reads CASSLAHTGKENEQYF. CDR3 coding DNA: TGCGCCAGCAGCTTGGCCCACACAGGAAAGGAAAACGAGCAGTACTTC.